This TCR beta chain derives from a study of shared clonotypes between healthy human individuals. Replicate PCRs for sorted subsets used approximately 190 ng DNA; this equaled about 30,000 T cell genomes. Per the authors' pipeline: ImmunoSEQ only sent back junction sequences with no quality scores, so filtering was done differently. Produced via immunoSEQ multiplex PCR; TCRdb's table is partial and in-frame only. The DNA gave D and trimming, while V, J and clone size come from that table. The sample has around 1.1 million clones, roughly 74% seen once. Overall study results and limits: The study sampled only blood, and tissue repertoires likely differ.

Among the donors, all were Caucasian adults who lived in Nashville, Tennessee. Regarding this clone: Its antigen remains unidentified.

With 0 bases removed from V and 5 bases from J, the gap between germline ends came to 13 bases. This CDR3 comprises 14 residues. Germline CDR1 and CDR2: GTSNPN and SVGIG (reference sequence). This TCR was sampled from a man between 18 and 29 years old in good health. Some clones in this sample may be carry-over from other donors' samples. V and J are TRBV30 and TRBJ2-5; either TRBD1 or TRBD2 may supply D (5 bases each). The source material was memory CD4+ T cells from PBMCs. As for subset: CD45RA-negative fraction. In nucleotides, the CDR3 is TGTGCCTGGAGTGTGATGGGGGTCTGGGAGACCCAGTACTTC. Translation gives CAWSVMGVWETQYF.